The present TCR beta chain was sequenced within a study of T cells in Graves' hyperthyroidism and ophthalmopathy (dated by TCRdb to between 2018 and 2021). With regard to the full study: Peripheral blood samples were taken at the time of initial diagnosis, prior to any treatment. TCR V-J signatures able to tell the groups apart were searched for in a discovery cohort of around 95 patients, of whom under 45 had Graves' ophthalmopathy and roughly 57 had stable Graves' hyperthyroidism. Whether ophthalmopathy could be predicted prospectively was tested in an independent validation cohort made up of 18 to 20 hyperthyroidism patients plus 17 patients who later progressed to ophthalmopathy. For training and testing, the roughly 100 patients in the discovery cohort were randomly divided in a 7:3 ratio. Thyroid tissue and blood T-cell repertoires from about six Graves' hyperthyroidism patients were also compared in the study. After blood sampling, hyperthyroidism patients were treated with methimazole at a starting dose of 30 mg daily, and ophthalmopathy patients were treated with high-dose intravenous methylprednisolone. TCR Vbeta CDR3 sequencing of 130 to 150 peripheral blood samples (approximately 44 ophthalmopathy, 75 or so hyperthyroidism and some 17 progressor patients) is reported in the paper.

TCR beta CDR3 regions were amplified from RNA transcripts. The first round of RT-PCR for the TCR CDR3 was performed with the HTBI primer set and the Qiagen OneStep RT-PCR kit. The libraries were constructed in a second round of multiplex PCR and then size-selected and purified. The libraries were sequenced on an Illumina HiSeq2000 using paired-end 100 bp reads. Turning to the authors' computational methods: SOAPnuke was used to process the raw data, removing reads that contained adapters or uncalled bases, had a mean Phred below 15, or lacked an exact match to the constant primer or identifier. COPE v1.2.5 was used to merge high-quality paired reads, and clonotypes were defined as unique nucleotide sequences. MiTCR v1.1 was used to align the clonotypes against IMGT TRBV, TRBD and TRBJ reference segments. The analysis included only V-J combinations with a frequency above 0.0001, which together covered approximately 99% of the repertoires. The TCS score was defined as F50 (clonal expansion) divided by E x V (chaos), with BLOSUM62-based TCRdist calculated between CDR3 peptides within each V-J. Welch's t-statistics and random forest reduced 500 to 650 V-J features to 13, which were used in a naive Bayes classifier (R e1071). Using fastp at Q25 and MiXCR, TCRdb reprocessed the public reads and kept productive beta chains. Rows matching on CDR3 protein sequence are summarized as one entry with the most common DNA and genes. These V and J calls are TCRdb output, not the study's own analysis. The sample contains 300,000 to 450,000 distinct CDR3 sequences, 15% to 19% of them found a single time. The ten largest clones capture about a quarter of the sample.

From the cysteine through the phenylalanine, the CDR3 covers 15 amino acids. Of the read, only the CDR3 DNA is kept; its 45 bases are in frame from base 1. CDR1 SSHAT and CDR2 FNYEAQ are derived from the germline V gene (reference sequence). Findings and caveats that apply to the study as a whole: In validation, the model predicted progression to ophthalmopathy with approximately 71% sensitivity and approximately 74% specificity, a median of approximately 6.5 months before onset. Most expanded thyroid clonotypes (frequency above 0.001) were also detected in blood, suggesting blood repertoires may reflect thyroid immune responses. No statistical method was used to set the sample size in advance, and investigators knew the group allocation. A model built on a 13 V-J signature distinguished ophthalmopathy from stable hyperthyroidism, reaching around 88% sensitivity and about 81% specificity in cross-validation and 80%/75% in testing.

Hyperthyroidism patients were newly diagnosed, had a disease duration of under 2 months, and were aged 18 to 65 years. The study excluded patients with uncontrolled infections, other autoimmune diseases, pregnancy or lactation. Clinical symptoms, serum thyroxine and TRAb, thyroid ultrasound, and orbital computed tomography formed the basis for the diagnoses. For progressor patients, blood was drawn at the first diagnosis of hyperthyroidism, before any ophthalmopathy symptoms had appeared. Ficoll-Paque density gradient centrifugation was used to isolate PBMCs from around 9.1 ml of fresh peripheral blood. Progressor patients were first diagnosed with Graves' hyperthyroidism and then developed ophthalmopathy during follow-up. Total RNA was extracted using Trizol reagent, and RNA quality was assessed on an Agilent 2100 Bioanalyzer. This clonotype showed up just a few times. Its antigen specificity is not known. The junction departs from the called germline gene at one end, perhaps through a read error.

Sequencing input: blood. Here the chain combines TRBV7-7 and TRBJ2-3, and perhaps TRBD1 as D gene, on 6 matching bases. This clonotype originated in a woman between 18 and 29 years old with Graves' hyperthyroidism that later progressed to Graves' ophthalmopathy. The CDR3 region reads CASSRLTGTTDTQYF. The DNA sequence is TGTGCTAGCAGCCGTCTAACAGGGACCACAGATACGCAGTATTTT.